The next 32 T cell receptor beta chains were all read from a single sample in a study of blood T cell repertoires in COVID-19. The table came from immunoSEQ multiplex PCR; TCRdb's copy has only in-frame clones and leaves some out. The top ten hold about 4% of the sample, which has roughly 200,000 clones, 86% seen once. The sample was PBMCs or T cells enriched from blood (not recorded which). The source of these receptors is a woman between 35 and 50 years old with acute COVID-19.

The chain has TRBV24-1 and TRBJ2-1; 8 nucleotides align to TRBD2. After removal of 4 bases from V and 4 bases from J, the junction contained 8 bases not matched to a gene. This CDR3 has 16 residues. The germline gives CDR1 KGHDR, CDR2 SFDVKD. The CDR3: CATSDQGSGGYNEQFF. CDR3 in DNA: TGTGCCACCAGTGACCAGGGGAGCGGGGGTTACAATGAGCAGTTCTTC.

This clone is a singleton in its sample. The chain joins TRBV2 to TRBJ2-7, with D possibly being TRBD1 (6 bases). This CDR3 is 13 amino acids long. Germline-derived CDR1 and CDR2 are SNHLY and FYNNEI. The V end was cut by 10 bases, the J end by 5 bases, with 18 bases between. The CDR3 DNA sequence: TGTGCCATCATGGTAGCCGAGGGGGACGAGCAGTACGTC. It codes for CAIMVAEGDEQYV.

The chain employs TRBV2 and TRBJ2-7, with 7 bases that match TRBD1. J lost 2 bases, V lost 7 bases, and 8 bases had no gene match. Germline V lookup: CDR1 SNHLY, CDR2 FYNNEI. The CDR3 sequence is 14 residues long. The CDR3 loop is CASKKRTGAYEQYV. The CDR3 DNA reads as TGTGCCAGCAAAAAGAGGACAGGAGCCTACGAGCAGTACGTC.

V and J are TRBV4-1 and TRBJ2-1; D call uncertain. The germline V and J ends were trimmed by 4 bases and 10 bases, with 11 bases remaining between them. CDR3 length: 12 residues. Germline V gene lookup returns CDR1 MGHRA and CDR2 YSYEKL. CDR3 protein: CASSPEEEEQFF. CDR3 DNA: TGCGCCAGCAGCCCCGAAGAAGAGGAGCAGTTCTTC.

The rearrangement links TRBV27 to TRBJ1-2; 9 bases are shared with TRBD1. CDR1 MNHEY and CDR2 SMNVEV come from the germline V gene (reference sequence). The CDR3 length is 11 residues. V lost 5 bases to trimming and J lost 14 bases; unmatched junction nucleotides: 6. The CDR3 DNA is TGTGCCAGCAGTAGAGGGGACAGGGAAACCTTC. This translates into CASSRGDRETF.

The DNA of the CDR3 is TGTGCCAGCAGTGAAGCGGGACAGGGGAATTCACCCCTCCACTTT. It yields the protein CASSEAGQGNSPLHF. The chain couples TRBV2 to TRBJ1-6, with 10 bases lining up with TRBD1. From germline, CDR1 is SNHLY and CDR2 FYNNEI. The CDR3 has 15 amino acids. V was pared by 0 bases and J by 7 bases, with 0 bases of the junction left unmatched. The full variable domain, completed using reference TRBV2 and TRBJ1-6, is EPEVTQTPSHQVTQMGQEVILRCVPISNHLYFYWYRQILGQKVEFLVSFYNNEISEKSEIFDDQFSVERPDGSNFTLKIRSTKLEDSAMYFCASSEAGQGNSPLHFGNGTRLTVT.

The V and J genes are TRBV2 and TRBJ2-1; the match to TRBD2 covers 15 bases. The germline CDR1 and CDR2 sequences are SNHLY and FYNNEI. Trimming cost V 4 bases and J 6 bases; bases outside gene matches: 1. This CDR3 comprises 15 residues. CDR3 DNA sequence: TGTGCCAGCAGTGGGACTAGCGGGGGGGCCAATGAGCAGTTCTTC. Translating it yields CASSGTSGGANEQFF.

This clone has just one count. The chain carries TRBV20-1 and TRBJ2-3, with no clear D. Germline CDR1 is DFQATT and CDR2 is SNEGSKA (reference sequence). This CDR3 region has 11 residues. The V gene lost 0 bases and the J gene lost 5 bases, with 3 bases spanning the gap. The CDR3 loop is CSARDRDTQYF. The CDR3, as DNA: TGCAGTGCTAGAGACAGAGATACGCAGTATTTT.

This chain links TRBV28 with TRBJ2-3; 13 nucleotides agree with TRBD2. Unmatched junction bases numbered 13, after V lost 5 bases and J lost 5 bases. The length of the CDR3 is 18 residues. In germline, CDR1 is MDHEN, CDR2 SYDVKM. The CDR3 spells CASSPHPTSGGLGDTQYF. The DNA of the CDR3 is TGTGCCAGCAGTCCCCACCCGACTAGCGGGGGGCTAGGAGATACGCAGTATTTT.

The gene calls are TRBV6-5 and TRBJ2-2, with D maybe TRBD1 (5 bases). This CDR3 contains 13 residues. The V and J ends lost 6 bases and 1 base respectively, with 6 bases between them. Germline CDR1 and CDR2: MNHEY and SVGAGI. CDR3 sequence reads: CASSGQNTGELFF. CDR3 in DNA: TGTGCCAGCAGCGGACAGAACACCGGGGAGCTGTTTTTT.

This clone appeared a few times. The CDR3 region has the DNA TGTGCCAGCAGCTTTGGCGGCCGCTACACCTTC. Amino acids: CASSFGGRYTF. The chain recombines TRBV11-2 with TRBJ1-2; D not certain. Trimming removed 3 bases from V and 9 bases from J, with 8 bases in between. Germline V gives CDR1 SGHAT, CDR2 FQNNGV. This CDR3 contains 11 residues.

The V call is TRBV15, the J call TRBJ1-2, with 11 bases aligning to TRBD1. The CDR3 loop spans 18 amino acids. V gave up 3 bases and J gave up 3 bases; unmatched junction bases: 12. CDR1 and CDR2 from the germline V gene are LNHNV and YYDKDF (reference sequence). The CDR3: CATSSSTRTGGAYYGYTF. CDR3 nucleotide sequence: TGTGCCACCAGCAGTTCTACCCGGACAGGGGGCGCTTACTATGGCTACACCTTC.

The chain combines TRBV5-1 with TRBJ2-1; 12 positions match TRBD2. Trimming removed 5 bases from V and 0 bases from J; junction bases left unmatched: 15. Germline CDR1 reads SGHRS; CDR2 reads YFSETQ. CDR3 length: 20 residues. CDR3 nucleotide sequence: TGCGCCAGCAGTTTGAAATCTAGCGGGGGGGCCCATAGCTCCTACAATGAGCAGTTCTTC. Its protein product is CASSLKSSGGAHSSYNEQFF.

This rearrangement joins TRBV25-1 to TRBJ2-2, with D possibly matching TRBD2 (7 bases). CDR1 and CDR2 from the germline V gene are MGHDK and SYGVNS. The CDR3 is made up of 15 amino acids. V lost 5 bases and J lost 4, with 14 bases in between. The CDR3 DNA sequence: TGTGCCAGCAGTCAAGGGGGGGGCCGCACCGGGGAGCTGTTTTTT. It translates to CASSQGGGRTGELFF.

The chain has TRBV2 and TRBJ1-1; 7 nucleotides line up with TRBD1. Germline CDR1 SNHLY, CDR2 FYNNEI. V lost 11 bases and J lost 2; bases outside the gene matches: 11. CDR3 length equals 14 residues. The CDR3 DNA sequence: TGTGCCCGGGGCACAGGGGCCTTCAACACTGAAGCTTTCTTT. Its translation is CARGTGAFNTEAFF.

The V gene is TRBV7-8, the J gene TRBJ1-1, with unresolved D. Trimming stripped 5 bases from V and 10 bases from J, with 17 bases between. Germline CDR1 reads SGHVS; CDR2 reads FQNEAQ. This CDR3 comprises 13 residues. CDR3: CASSRVGGSGAFF. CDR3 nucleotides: TGTGCCAGCAGCCGCGTCGGAGGGTCGGGAGCTTTCTTT. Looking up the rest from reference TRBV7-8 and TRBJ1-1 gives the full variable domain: GAGVSQSPRYKVAKRGQDVALRCDPISGHVSLFWYQQALGQGPEFLTYFQNEAQLDKSGLPSDRFFAERPEGSVSTLKIQRTQQEDSAVYLCASSRVGGSGAFFGQGTRLTVV.

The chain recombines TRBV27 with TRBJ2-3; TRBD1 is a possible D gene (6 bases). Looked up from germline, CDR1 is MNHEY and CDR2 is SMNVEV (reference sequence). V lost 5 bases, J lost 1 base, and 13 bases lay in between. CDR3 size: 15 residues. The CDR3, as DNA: TGTGCCAGCAGTGCAGGGGATTGGGGCACAGATACGCAGTATTTT. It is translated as CASSAGDWGTDTQYF.

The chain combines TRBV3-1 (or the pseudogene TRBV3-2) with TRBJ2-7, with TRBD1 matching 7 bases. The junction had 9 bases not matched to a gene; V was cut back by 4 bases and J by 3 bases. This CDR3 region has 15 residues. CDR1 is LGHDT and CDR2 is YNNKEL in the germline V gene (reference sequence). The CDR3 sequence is CASSLGQILGYEQYF. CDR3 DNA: TGTGCCAGCAGCCTGGGACAGATCCTCGGCTACGAGCAGTACTTC.

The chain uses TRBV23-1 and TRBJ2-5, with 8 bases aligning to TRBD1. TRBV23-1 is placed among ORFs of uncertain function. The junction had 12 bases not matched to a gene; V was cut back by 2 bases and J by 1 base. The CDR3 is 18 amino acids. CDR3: CASSQIWSETGAQETQYF. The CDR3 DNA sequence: TGCGCCAGCAGTCAAATCTGGAGTGAGACAGGGGCCCAAGAGACCCAGTACTTC.

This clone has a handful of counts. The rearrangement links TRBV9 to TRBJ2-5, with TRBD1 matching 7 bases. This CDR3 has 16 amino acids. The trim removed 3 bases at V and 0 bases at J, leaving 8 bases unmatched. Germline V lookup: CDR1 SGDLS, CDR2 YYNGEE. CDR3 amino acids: CASSAGTAHYQETQYF. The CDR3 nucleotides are TGTGCCAGCAGCGCCGGGACAGCACATTACCAAGAGACCCAGTACTTC.

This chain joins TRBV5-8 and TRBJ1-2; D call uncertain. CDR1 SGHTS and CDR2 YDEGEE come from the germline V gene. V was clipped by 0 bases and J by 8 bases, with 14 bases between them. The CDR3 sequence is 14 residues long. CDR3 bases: TGTGCCAGCAGCTTGGTATACTCGCATGAGGGCTACACCTTC. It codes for CASSLVYSHEGYTF.

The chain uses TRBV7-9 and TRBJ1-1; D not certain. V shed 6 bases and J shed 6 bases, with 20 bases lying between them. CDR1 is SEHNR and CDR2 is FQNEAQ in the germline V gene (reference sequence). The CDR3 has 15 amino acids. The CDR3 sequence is CASSRWTSGEPEAFF. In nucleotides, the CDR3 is TGTGCCAGCAGTCGGTGGACCTCCGGGGAACCTGAAGCTTTCTTT.

CDR3 nucleotides: TGTGCCAGCAGCCCGTCACCTAGCGGGGGTGAGCAGTTCTTC. Its translation is CASSPSPSGGEQFF. The chain employs TRBV11-2 and TRBJ2-1; 10 bases map to TRBD2. This CDR3 has 14 residues. Looked up from germline, CDR1 is SGHAT and CDR2 is FQNNGV. The J segment lost 9 bases and the V segment lost 5 bases, leaving 7 bases of the junction unmatched.

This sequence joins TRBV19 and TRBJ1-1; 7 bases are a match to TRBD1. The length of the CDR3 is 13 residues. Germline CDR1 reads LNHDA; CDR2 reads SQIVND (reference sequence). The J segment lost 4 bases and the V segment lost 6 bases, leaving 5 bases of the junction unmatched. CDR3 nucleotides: TGTGCCAGTAGCACACAGGGGAGCACTGAAGCTTTCTTT. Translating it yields CASSTQGSTEAFF.

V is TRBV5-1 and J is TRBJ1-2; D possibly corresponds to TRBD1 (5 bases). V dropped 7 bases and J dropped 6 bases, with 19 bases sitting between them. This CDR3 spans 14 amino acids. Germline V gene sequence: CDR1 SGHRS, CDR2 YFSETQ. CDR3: CASGQYQGSDGYTF. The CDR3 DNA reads TGCGCCAGCGGCCAATACCAGGGTAGTGATGGCTACACCTTC.

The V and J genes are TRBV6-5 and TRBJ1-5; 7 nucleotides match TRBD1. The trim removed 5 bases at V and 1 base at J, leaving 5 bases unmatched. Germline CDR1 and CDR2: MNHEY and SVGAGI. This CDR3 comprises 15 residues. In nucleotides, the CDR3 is TGTGCCAGCAGTCTGGACAGGTCAAGCAATCAGCCCCAGCATTTT. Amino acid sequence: CASSLDRSSNQPQHF.

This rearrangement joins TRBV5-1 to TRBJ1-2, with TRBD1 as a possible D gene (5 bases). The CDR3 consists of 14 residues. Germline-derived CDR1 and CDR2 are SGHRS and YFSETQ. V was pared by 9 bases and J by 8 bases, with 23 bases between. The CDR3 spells CANPTQVISWGYTF. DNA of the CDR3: TGCGCCAACCCGACACAGGTTATATCCTGGGGCTACACCTTC.

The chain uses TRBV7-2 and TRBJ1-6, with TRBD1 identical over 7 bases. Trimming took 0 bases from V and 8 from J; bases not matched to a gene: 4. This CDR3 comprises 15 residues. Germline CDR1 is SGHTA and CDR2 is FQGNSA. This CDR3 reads CASSLAGTEDSPLHF. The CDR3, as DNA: TGTGCCAGCAGCTTAGCCGGGACAGAAGATTCACCCCTCCACTTT. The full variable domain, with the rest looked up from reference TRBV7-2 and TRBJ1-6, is GAGVSQSPSNKVTEKGKDVELRCDPISGHTALYWYRQSLGQGLEFLIYFQGNSAPDKSGLPSDRFSAERTGGSVSTLTIQRTQQEDSAVYLCASSLAGTEDSPLHFGNGTRLTVT.

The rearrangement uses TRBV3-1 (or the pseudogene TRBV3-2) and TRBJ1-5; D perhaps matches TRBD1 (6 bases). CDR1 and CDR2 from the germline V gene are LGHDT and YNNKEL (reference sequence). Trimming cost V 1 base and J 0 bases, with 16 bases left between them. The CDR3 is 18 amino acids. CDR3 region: CASSQAITGTISNQPQHF. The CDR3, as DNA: TGTGCCAGCAGCCAAGCGATAACAGGGACGATTAGCAATCAGCCCCAGCATTTT.

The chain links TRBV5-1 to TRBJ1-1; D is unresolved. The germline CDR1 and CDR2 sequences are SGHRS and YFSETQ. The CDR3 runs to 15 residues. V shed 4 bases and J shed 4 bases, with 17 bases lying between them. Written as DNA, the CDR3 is TGCGCCAGCAGCCTACGAGCGGGCAGTTTCACTGAAGCTTTCTTT. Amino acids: CASSLRAGSFTEAFF.

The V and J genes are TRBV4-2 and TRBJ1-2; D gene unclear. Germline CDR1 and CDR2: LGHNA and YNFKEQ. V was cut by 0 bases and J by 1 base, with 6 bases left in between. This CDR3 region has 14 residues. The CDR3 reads CASSQDPVNYGYTF. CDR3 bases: TGTGCCAGCAGCCAAGACCCAGTTAACTATGGCTACACCTTC.

This chain's CDR3 is CASSPGTSRGGETQYF. Here the CDR3 DNA reads TGTGCCAGCTCACCAGGAACCTCGCGGGGAGGGGAGACCCAGTACTTC. The chain is built from TRBV18 and TRBJ2-5, with TRBD2 matching over 7 bases. V was pared by 2 bases and J by 5 bases, with 11 bases of the junction left unmatched. The CDR3 has 16 amino acids. CDR1 is KGHSH, CDR2 LQKENI, per germline.